This is a list of T cell receptor beta chains from one sample in a study of blood T cell repertoires in COVID-19. The assay was immunoSEQ multiplex PCR, and TCRdb's table has in-frame clones only and misses some. Counted here are 160,000 or so clones, about four fifths occurring once; the ten biggest clones make up about 7%. The sequenced sample was peripheral blood. These receptors were collected from a man aged 65 to 85 with active or convalescent COVID-19. Both conserved end residues are part of each CDR3. The D gene is left open where the match is weak. Size values are once, few and many counts, or a class for expanded clones, and some rows have none.

.,TRBV15,.,TRBJ1-1,TGTGCCACCAGCAGAGGGCCAGAAGCTTTCTTT,CATSRGPEAFF
.,TRBV7-2,.,TRBJ2-5,TGTGCCAGCAGCCCGGTTGGAGGGAGGATAGAGACCCAGTACTTC,CASSPVGGRIETQYF
TRBD2,TRBV27,.,TRBJ2-7,TGTGCCAGCAGGTTTGGGACTAGCGGTTTCTACGAGCAGTACTTC,CASRFGTSGFYEQYF
.,TRBV7-6,.,TRBJ2-2,TGTGCCAGCAGCTTCTTAGGGCCGGGGACCGGGGAGCTGTTTTTT,CASSFLGPGTGELFF
.,TRBV15,few,TRBJ2-2,TGTGCCACCAGCAGAGATCCGGGGTACACCGGGGAGCTGTTTTTT,CATSRDPGYTGELFF
.,TRBV3-1/TRBV3-2,.,TRBJ2-1,TGTGCCAGCAGCCAGGACAGTGGTGGCTACAATGAGCAGTTCTTC,CASSQDSGGYNEQFF
.,TRBV20-1,few,TRBJ2-1,TGCAGTGCTCGCTACGATGAGCAGTTCTTC,CSARYDEQFF
TRBD1,TRBV13,.,TRBJ1-1,TGTGCCAGCAGCTTAGGCCCGGCAGGGGGCGGTGGCACTGAAGCTTTCTTT,CASSLGPAGGGGTEAFF
.,TRBV18,.,TRBJ2-3,TGTGCCAGCTCACCACGTGCTCTACCCCTCACAGATACGCAGTATTTT,CASSPRALPLTDTQYF
.,TRBV12-3/TRBV12-4,.,TRBJ1-5,TGTGCCAGCAGTAATAACAATCAGCCCCAGCATTTT,CASSNNNQPQHF
TRBD2,TRBV7-9,.,TRBJ2-5,TGTGCCAGCAGCCGGACTAGCGGGAGTGTCCAAGAGACCCAGTACTTC,CASSRTSGSVQETQYF
.,TRBV24-1,.,TRBJ2-5,TGTGCCACCAGTGATACCCGACAGGGAGGAGAGACCCAGTACTTC,CATSDTRQGGETQYF
.,TRBV18,.,TRBJ1-1,TGTGCCAGCTCACCACGCCGTCTCCCGGACACTGAAGCTTTCTTT,CASSPRRLPDTEAFF
.,TRBV2,.,TRBJ1-2,TGTGCCAGCAGCGACCTTAAATGGAGGGGATATGGCTACACCTTC,CASSDLKWRGYGYTF
TRBD1,TRBV7-9,.,TRBJ2-1,TGTGCCAGCAGTCGACAGGGGAGCTCCTACAATGAGCAGTTCTTC,CASSRQGSSYNEQFF
.,TRBV7-2,.,TRBJ2-5,TGTGCCAGCAGCTTAGAGGTGCGGGAGACCCAGTACTTC,CASSLEVRETQYF
TRBD1,TRBV27,.,TRBJ1-2,TGTGCCAGCAGCTGGGCCGGGACAGGGGACTATGGCTACACCTTC,CASSWAGTGDYGYTF
TRBD1,TRBV18,once,TRBJ2-2,TGTGCCAGCTCACCTTGGACAGGGAACACCGGGGAGCTGTTTTTT,CASSPWTGNTGELFF
.,TRBV4-2,.,TRBJ1-2,TGTGCCAGCAGCCAAACTCTGACAGCTTCATATGGCTACACCTTC,CASSQTLTASYGYTF
.,TRBV7-8,.,TRBJ2-1,TGTGCCAGCAGCTTAGCGGCTAGCTCCTACAATGAGCAGTTCTTC,CASSLAASSYNEQFF
TRBD1,TRBV7-7,many,TRBJ2-2,TGTGCCAGCAGCTTAGGGACAGGGAACCCCGGGGAGCTGTTTTTT,CASSLGTGNPGELFF
.,TRBV6-2/TRBV6-3,.,TRBJ2-1,TGTGCCAGCAGTTTTACGCCGGGCTCCTACAATGAGCAGTTCTTC,CASSFTPGSYNEQFF
TRBD1,TRBV28,.,TRBJ2-7,TGTGCCAGCACGGCTGGTGACAGGGCTGAAAACGAGCAGTACTTC,CASTAGDRAENEQYF
.,TRBV18,.,TRBJ2-7,TGTGCCAGCTCACCGGGACTGGGATACGAGCAGTACTTC,CASSPGLGYEQYF
TRBD2,TRBV5-4,.,TRBJ2-5,TGTGCCAGCAGCGTTACTAGCGGGGGGGCAGTTGAGACCCAGTACTTC,CASSVTSGGAVETQYF
TRBD2,TRBV7-3,.,TRBJ2-1,TGTGCCAGCAGCTTAAGGGAGGGAAATGAGCAGTTCTTC,CASSLREGNEQFF
TRBD1,TRBV6-5,once,TRBJ1-2,TGTGCCAGCAGTAAGGGACAGGGGGAGGGTGGCTACACCTTC,CASSKGQGEGGYTF